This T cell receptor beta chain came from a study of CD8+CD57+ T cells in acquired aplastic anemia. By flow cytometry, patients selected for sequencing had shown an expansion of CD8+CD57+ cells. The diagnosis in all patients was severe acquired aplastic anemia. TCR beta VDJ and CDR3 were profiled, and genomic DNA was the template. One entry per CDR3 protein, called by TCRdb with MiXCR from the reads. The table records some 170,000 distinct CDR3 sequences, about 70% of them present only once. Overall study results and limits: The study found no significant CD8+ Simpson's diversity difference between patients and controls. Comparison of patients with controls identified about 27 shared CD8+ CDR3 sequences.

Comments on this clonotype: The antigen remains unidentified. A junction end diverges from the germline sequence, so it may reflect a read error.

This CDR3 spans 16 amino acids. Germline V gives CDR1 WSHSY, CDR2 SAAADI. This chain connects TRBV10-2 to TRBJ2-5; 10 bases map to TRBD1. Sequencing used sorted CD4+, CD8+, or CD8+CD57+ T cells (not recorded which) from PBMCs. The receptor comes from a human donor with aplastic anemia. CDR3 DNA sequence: TGCGCCAGCAGTGAGGGGACAGGGGCGAACCAAGAGGCCCAGTACTTC. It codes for CASSEGTGANQEAQYF.